This T cell receptor beta chain stems from a study of Graves' ophthalmopathy and Graves' hyperthyroidism. Study details: Peripheral blood sampling preceded any treatment and occurred at initial diagnosis.

Recruitment covered hyperthyroidism patients aged 18 to 65 whose new diagnosis was of under 2 months' duration. Patients were excluded if they had other autoimmune diseases or uncontrolled infections, and likewise if pregnancy or lactation applied. V lost 4 bases and J 5 bases, leaving 17 bases between the germline ends. The CDR3 covers 15 residues. The germline V gene encodes CDR1 LGHDT and CDR2 YNNKEL (reference sequence). RNA transcripts yielded amplified TCR beta CDR3 regions. First-round RT-PCR relied on HTBI primers, and a second-round multiplex PCR came next. MiXCR, applied by TCRdb to the multiplex PCR reads, yields one record per CDR3 protein. The sample has more than 300,000 distinct CDR3 sequences; 17% are singletons. Regarding the study as a whole: Blood also held most thyroid clonotypes expanded above 0.001 frequency.

This clonotype was counted at least ten times. Its antigen is not identified. The V gene is TRBV3-1, the J gene TRBJ1-1; D is undetermined. Material for sequencing was peripheral blood. The TCR comes from an adult woman with stable Graves' hyperthyroidism. CDR3 nucleotides: TGTGCCAGCAGCCCCAACCACCGCGTCCCTACTGAAGCTTTCTTT. It is translated as CASSPNHRVPTEAFF.